These 13 T cell receptor beta chains came from one sample sequenced in a study of human T cells and chemical hapten exposure. Time point denoted: patch test 2, 6 weeks after DPC sensitization. Treatment indicated: therapeutic diphenylcyclopropenone sensitization with weekly scalp DPC. MiXCR, run by TCRdb on the RACE reads, gives a single entry per CDR3 protein. In the table there are 85,000 to 95,000 distinct CDR3 sequences, approximately 11% of which are singletons. The sequencing used whole blood, collected in connection with sensitization to the hapten diphenylcyclopropenone (DPC). The source of these receptors is a man between 35 and 55 years old with alopecia areata. Some clones in this sample may be carry-over from other donors' samples.

This chain joins TRBV6-1 and TRBJ2-5, with D unclear. V shed 2 bases and J shed 3 bases, with 16 bases lying between them. This CDR3 is built from 16 residues. The germline V gene encodes CDR1 MNHNS and CDR2 SASEGT. The CDR3 reads CASSEFIQLDEETQYF. The CDR3 DNA reads TGTGCCAGCAGTGAATTCATCCAGCTGGATGAAGAGACCCAGTACTTC.

The gene calls are TRBV6-5 and TRBJ2-5; D is perhaps TRBD1 or TRBD2 (5 bases each). V lost 3 bases, J lost 1 base, and 15 bases lay in between. Germline V gives CDR1 MNHEY, CDR2 SVGAGI. CDR3 length: 16 residues. Here the CDR3 reads CASSYFSGLVQETQYF. CDR3 nucleotides: TGTGCCAGCAGTTATTTCTCGGGGCTGGTCCAAGAGACCCAGTACTTC.

This clonotype was observed at least ten times. The V and J genes are TRBV2 and TRBJ2-1; TRBD2 is a possible D gene (6 bases). Deletions cut 0 bases from V and 0 bases from J, with 6 bases between. CDR1 and CDR2 (germline): SNHLY, FYNNEI. The CDR3 runs to 15 residues. For the CDR3, the DNA is TGTGCCAGCAGTGAAGCCGGGAGCTCCTACAATGAGCAGTTCTTC. Translating gives CASSEAGSSYNEQFF.

In this sample, this clonotype turned up a few times. CDR3 DNA: TGTGCCAGCAGTTACTCCCTAGGCATAACTTCCGAGCAGTACTTC. Translation: CASSYSLGITSEQYF. J is TRBJ2-7 and V is TRBV6-5; D is undetermined. Germline values: CDR1 MNHEY, CDR2 SVGAGI. The CDR3 loop spans 15 amino acids. The ends were cut back, 0 bases at V and 6 bases at J, with 15 bases in the middle.

The genes are TRBV7-9 and TRBJ2-5; 7 bases line up with TRBD1. V lost 5 bases, J lost 5 bases, and 8 bases stayed unmatched. The germline gives CDR1 SEHNR, CDR2 FQNEAQ (reference sequence). There are 14 residues in the CDR3. The chain's CDR3 is CASSKQGSTETQYF. The CDR3 DNA follows: TGTGCCAGCAGCAAACAGGGGAGTACGGAGACCCAGTACTTC.

This clonotype appeared a few times. The J gene is TRBJ1-1, the V gene TRBV6-5; D is unresolved. The CDR3 covers 14 residues. V was clipped by 5 bases and J by 5 bases, with 15 bases between them. In germline, CDR1 is MNHEY, CDR2 SVGAGI. The CDR3 coding sequence is TGTGCCAGCAGTCACGACACCCTGGGGACTGAAGCTTTCTTT. The encoded protein is CASSHDTLGTEAFF.

In its sample, this clonotype was seen many times. Here the CDR3 DNA reads TGTGCCAGCAGCTTGGTTAACAGGGAGAACACTGAAGCTTTCTTT. Translated: CASSLVNRENTEAFF. J is TRBJ1-1 and V is TRBV5-6; D may be TRBD1 (6 bases). The CDR3 runs to 15 residues. V was pared by 0 bases and J by 1 base, with 10 bases between. Germline V lookup: CDR1 SGHDT, CDR2 YYEEEE.

This chain joins TRBV6-2 or TRBV6-3 and TRBJ2-1; D may be TRBD2 (5 bases). Germline V gene lookup returns CDR1 MNHEY and CDR2 SVGEGT. The CDR3 covers 17 residues. The V gene lost 4 bases and the J gene lost 7 bases, with 23 bases spanning the gap. This CDR3 reads CASSSPRAAAARNEQFF. In DNA form, the CDR3 reads TGTGCCAGCAGTTCCCCTAGGGCAGCGGCCGCGAGGAATGAGCAGTTCTTC.

This clonotype appeared a few times. The V gene is TRBV7-2, the J gene TRBJ2-6; 8 nucleotides match TRBD1. The V gene end was trimmed by 5 bases and the J gene end by 0 bases; junction bases not matched to a gene: 15. This CDR3 comprises 20 residues. Germline values: CDR1 SGHTA, CDR2 FQGNSA. CDR3 loop: CASSRNGQGAPSSGANVLTF. CDR3 bases: TGTGCCAGCAGCAGAAACGGACAGGGCGCACCTTCCTCTGGGGCCAACGTCCTGACTTTC. The complete variable domain, with remaining parts taken from reference TRBV7-2 and TRBJ2-6, reads GAGVSQSPSNKVTEKGKDVELRCDPISGHTALYWYRQSLGQGLEFLIYFQGNSAPDKSGLPSDRFSAERTGGSVSTLTIQRTQQEDSAVYLCASSRNGQGAPSSGANVLTFGAGSRLTVL.

This clonotype came up a few times. The rearrangement uses TRBV7-9 and TRBJ2-2; TRBD2 agrees at 10 bases. Germline V gene data show CDR1 as SEHNR and CDR2 as FQNEAQ (reference sequence). Trimming took 5 bases from V and 1 from J; bases not matched to a gene: 1. The CDR3 length is 15 residues. The CDR3 protein is CASSRTSGNTGELFF. The DNA for the CDR3 is TGTGCCAGCAGCCGGACTAGCGGGAACACCGGGGAGCTGTTTTTT.

This clonotype came up a few times. The chain combines TRBV18 with TRBJ2-3; tentatively, D is TRBD1 or TRBD2 (5 bases each). The length of the CDR3 is 15 residues. V was cut by 3 bases and J by 3 bases, with 13 bases left in between. Germline assignment: CDR1 KGHSH and CDR2 LQKENI. The DNA of the CDR3 is TGTGCCAGCTCACCTGCGATGGGGGTAACAGATACGCAGTATTTT. It codes for CASSPAMGVTDTQYF.

The gene calls are TRBV6-5 and TRBJ2-3; no clear D gene. The ends were cut back, 3 bases at V and 3 bases at J, with 7 bases in the middle. The CDR3 spans 13 residues. In germline, CDR1 is MNHEY, CDR2 SVGAGI. The CDR3: CASSYQRTDTQYF. CDR3 nucleotide sequence: TGTGCCAGCAGTTATCAACGGACAGATACGCAGTATTTT.

There are a few counts of this clonotype. The J gene is TRBJ2-3, the V gene TRBV7-2; D perhaps matches TRBD1 (5 bases). The CDR3 has 14 amino acids. Looked up from germline, CDR1 is SGHTA and CDR2 is FQGNSA. Trimming shortened V by 5 bases and J by 7 bases, and 16 bases separated the two germline ends. CDR3 residues: CASSENKGANTQYF. The CDR3 DNA sequence: TGTGCCAGCAGCGAAAACAAAGGGGCGAATACGCAGTATTTT.